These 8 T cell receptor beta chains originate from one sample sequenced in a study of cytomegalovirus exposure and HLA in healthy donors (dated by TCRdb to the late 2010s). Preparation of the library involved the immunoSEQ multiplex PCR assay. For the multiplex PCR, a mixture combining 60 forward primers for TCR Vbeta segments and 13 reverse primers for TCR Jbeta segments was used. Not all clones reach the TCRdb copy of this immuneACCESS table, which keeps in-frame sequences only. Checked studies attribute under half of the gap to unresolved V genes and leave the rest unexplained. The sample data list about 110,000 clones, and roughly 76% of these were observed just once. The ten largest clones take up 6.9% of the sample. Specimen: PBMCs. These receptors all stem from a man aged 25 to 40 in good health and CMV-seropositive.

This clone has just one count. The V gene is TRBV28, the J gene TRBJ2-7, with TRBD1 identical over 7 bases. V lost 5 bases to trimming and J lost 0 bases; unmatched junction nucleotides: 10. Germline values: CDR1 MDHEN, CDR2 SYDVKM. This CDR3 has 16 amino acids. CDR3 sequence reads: CASSRLPTGSSYEQYF. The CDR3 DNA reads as TGTGCCAGCAGTCGCCTCCCGACAGGGAGCTCCTACGAGCAGTACTTC.

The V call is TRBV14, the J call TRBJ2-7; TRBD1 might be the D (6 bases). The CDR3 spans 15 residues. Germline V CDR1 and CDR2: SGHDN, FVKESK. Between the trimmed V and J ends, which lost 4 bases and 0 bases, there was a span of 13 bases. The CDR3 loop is CASSPLGASSYEQYF. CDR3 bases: TGTGCCAGCAGCCCTCTGGGGGCCAGCTCCTACGAGCAGTACTTC. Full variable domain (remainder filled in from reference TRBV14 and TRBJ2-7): EAGVTQFPSHSVIEKGQTVTLRCDPISGHDNLYWYRRVMGKEIKFLLHFVKESKQDESGMPNNRFLAERTGGTYSTLKVQPAELEDSGVYFCASSPLGASSYEQYFGPGTRLTVT.

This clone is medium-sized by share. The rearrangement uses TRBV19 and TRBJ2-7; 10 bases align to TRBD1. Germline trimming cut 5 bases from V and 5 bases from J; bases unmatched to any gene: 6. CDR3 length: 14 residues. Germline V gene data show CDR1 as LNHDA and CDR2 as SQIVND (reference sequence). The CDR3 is CASSADRGLDEQYF. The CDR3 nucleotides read TGTGCCAGTAGTGCCGACAGGGGGCTGGACGAGCAGTACTTC.

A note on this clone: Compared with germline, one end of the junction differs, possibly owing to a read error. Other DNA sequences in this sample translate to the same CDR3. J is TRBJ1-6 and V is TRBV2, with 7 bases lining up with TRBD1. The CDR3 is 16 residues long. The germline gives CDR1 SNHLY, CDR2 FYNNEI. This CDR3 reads CASSEWDSSYNSPLHF. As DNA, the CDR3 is TGTGCCAGCAGTGAATGGGACAGCTCCTATAATTCCCCCCTCCACTTT.

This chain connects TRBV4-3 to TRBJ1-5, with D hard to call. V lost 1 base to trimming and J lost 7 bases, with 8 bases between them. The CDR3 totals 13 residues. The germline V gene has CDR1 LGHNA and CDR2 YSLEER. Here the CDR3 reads CASSQGREQPQHF. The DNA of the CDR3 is TGCGCCAGCAGCCAAGGGAGGGAACAGCCCCAGCATTTT.

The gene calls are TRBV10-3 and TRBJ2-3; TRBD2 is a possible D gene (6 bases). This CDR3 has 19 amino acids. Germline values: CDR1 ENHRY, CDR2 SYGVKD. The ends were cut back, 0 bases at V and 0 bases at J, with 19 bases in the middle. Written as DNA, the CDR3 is TGTGCCATCAGTGAGTCGGATGGCGGGGTGACTACTAGCACAGATACGCAGTATTTT. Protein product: CAISESDGGVTTSTDTQYF.

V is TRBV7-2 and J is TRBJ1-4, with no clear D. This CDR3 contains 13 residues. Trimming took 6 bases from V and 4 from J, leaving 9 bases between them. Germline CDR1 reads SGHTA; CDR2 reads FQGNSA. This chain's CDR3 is CASRFRDNEKLFF. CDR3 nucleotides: TGTGCCAGCAGATTTCGGGATAATGAAAAACTGTTTTTT.

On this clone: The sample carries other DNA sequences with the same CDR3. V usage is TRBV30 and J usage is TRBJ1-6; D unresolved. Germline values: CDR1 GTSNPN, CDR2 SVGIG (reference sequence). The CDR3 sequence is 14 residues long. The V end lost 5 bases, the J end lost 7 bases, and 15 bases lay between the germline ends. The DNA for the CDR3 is TGTGCCTGGCTCCAGGATCCTGGAAATTCACCCCTCCACTTT. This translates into CAWLQDPGNSPLHF. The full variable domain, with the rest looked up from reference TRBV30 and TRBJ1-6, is SQTIHQWPATLVQPVGSPLSLECTVEGTSNPNLYWYRQAAGRGLQLLFYSVGIGQISSEVPQNLSASRPQDRQFILSSKKLLLSDSGFYLCAWLQDPGNSPLHFGNGTRLTVT.